Sequencing of this T cell receptor (beta chain) was carried out in a study of T cells of healthy individuals. Using its own MiXCR run on the 5' RACE reads, TCRdb lists one record per CDR3 protein. This table holds roughly 87,000 distinct CDR3 sequences, around 17% found once. This CDR3 region has 13 residues. Per the germline V gene, CDR1 is LGHDT and CDR2 is YNNKEL (reference sequence). Deletions cut 10 bases from V and 1 base from J, with 12 bases between. This clonotype originated in a human donor in good health. The V and J genes are TRBV3-1 and TRBJ2-3; D is ambiguous. CDR3 sequence: CANHPYGTDTQYF. The CDR3 DNA reads TGTGCCAACCACCCGTATGGCACAGATACGCAGTATTTT.